This T cell receptor beta chain is from a study of blood T cell repertoires in COVID-19. Study in general: Italy, Spain and the United States were the sources of the convalescent and acute COVID-19 samples. Sources were T cells, B-cell-depleted T cells, or PBMCs; the material itself was cDNA or gDNA.

The method was immunoSEQ multiplex PCR; TCRdb's version includes in-frame clones alone and lacks a portion of them. Found here are 200,000 to 250,000 clones, about 81% of them singletons; the top ten hold 8% to 10%. Followed longitudinally, the Seattle patients had been enrolled during active infection. The CDR3 contains 15 residues. The V and J ends lost 6 bases and 4 bases respectively, with 13 bases between them. The germline gives CDR1 SGHAT, CDR2 FQNNGV. V usage is TRBV11-2 and J usage is TRBJ2-6, with D perhaps matching TRBD1 (5 bases). The sample was peripheral blood. The receptor was derived from a woman older than 75 with COVID-19, enrolled during active disease. CDR3 sequence: CASRTVTLGANVLTF. The CDR3 DNA sequence: TGTGCCAGCAGGACAGTTACTCTGGGGGCCAACGTCCTGACTTTC.